This entry lists 27 T cell receptor beta chains sequenced from one sample in a study of T cell responses to AZD1222 COVID-19 vaccine. Sequencing was performed with immunoSEQ multiplex PCR; in TCRdb, only in-frame clones are kept and a portion is missing. In the table there are 120,000 to 150,000 clones, 85% to 90% of which are singletons. Source: peripheral blood, taken 28 days after the second AZD1222 dose. The source of these receptors is an adult who received the AZD1222 COVID-19 vaccine.

This clone was seen a single time. The chain employs TRBV6-5 and TRBJ1-1, with a tentative D call TRBD1 (5 bases). The CDR3 length is 14 residues. Germline V gene lookup returns CDR1 MNHEY and CDR2 SVGAGI. V was trimmed by 6 bases and J by 3 bases, leaving 14 bases between them. The CDR3 here is CASSVRTGDTEAFF. CDR3 nucleotides: TGTGCCAGCAGCGTCCGTACGGGGGACACTGAAGCTTTCTTT.

The V and J genes are TRBV19 and TRBJ1-4; D is unclear. The V gene's germline CDR1 is LNHDA and CDR2 SQIVND (reference sequence). This CDR3 is 13 amino acids long. V was trimmed by 5 bases and J by 2 bases, leaving 6 bases between them. For the CDR3, the DNA is TGTGCCAGTAGTCGGGATACTAATGAAAAACTGTTTTTT. It encodes CASSRDTNEKLFF. The full variable domain, with the rest looked up from reference TRBV19 and TRBJ1-4, is DGGITQSPKYLFRKEGQNVTLSCEQNLNHDAMYWYRQDPGQGLRLIYYSQIVNDFQKGDIAEGYSVSREKKESFPLTVTSAQKNPTAFYLCASSRDTNEKLFFGSGTQLSVL.

The chain employs TRBV7-2 and TRBJ2-3; D possibly uses TRBD1 or TRBD2 (5 bases each). Per germline, CDR1 SGHTA and CDR2 FQGNSA. This CDR3 contains 15 residues. V gave up 5 bases and J gave up 4 bases, with 16 bases separating them. CDR3 in amino acids: CASSPIGTDADTQYF. The CDR3 DNA reads TGTGCCAGCAGCCCCATCGGGACGGATGCAGATACGCAGTATTTT.

This chain links TRBV5-1 with TRBJ2-1; D ambiguous. The CDR3 extends over 13 amino acids. The V end lost 4 bases, the J end lost 3 bases, and 8 bases lay between the germline ends. From germline, CDR1 is SGHRS and CDR2 YFSETQ. The chain's CDR3 is CASSRPGYNEQFF. DNA for the CDR3: TGCGCCAGCAGCCGCCCGGGCTACAATGAGCAGTTCTTC.

The genes are TRBV5-1 and TRBJ2-7, with 9 bases identical to TRBD1. The CDR3 loop spans 16 amino acids. With 4 bases clipped from V and 5 bases from J, the junction kept 13 bases outside the gene matches. Looked up from germline, CDR1 is SGHRS and CDR2 is YFSETQ. The CDR3 loop reads CASSPEPGQGSHEQYF. CDR3 nucleotides: TGCGCCAGCAGCCCTGAACCGGGACAGGGATCCCACGAGCAGTACTTC.

This clone was seen a few times. V is TRBV7-2 and J is TRBJ1-6; D remains unclear. CDR1 and CDR2 from the germline V gene are SGHTA and FQGNSA. V was pared by 3 bases and J by 0 bases, with 12 bases between. The CDR3 has 17 residues. Here the CDR3 reads CASSLTVPSSYNSPLHF. CDR3 nucleotide sequence: TGTGCCAGCAGCTTGACTGTTCCAAGCTCCTATAATTCACCCCTCCACTTT. The full variable domain, in which reference TRBV7-2 and TRBJ1-6 provide the parts outside the CDR3, is GAGVSQSPSNKVTEKGKDVELRCDPISGHTALYWYRQSLGQGLEFLIYFQGNSAPDKSGLPSDRFSAERTGGSVSTLTIQRTQQEDSAVYLCASSLTVPSSYNSPLHFGNGTRLTVT.

V is TRBV2 and J is TRBJ2-3; TRBD1 matches at 7 bases. The junction had 5 bases not matched to a gene; V was cut back by 6 bases and J by 2 bases. This CDR3 comprises 14 residues. The germline gives CDR1 SNHLY, CDR2 FYNNEI. CDR3 nucleotides: TGTGCCAGCAGCTACGGGACAGCCACAGATACGCAGTATTTT. Translating gives CASSYGTATDTQYF.

This chain uses TRBV5-1 with TRBJ2-1; 8 bases align to TRBD2. CDR1 is SGHRS and CDR2 is YFSETQ in the germline V gene. V shed 0 bases, J shed 5 bases, and the junction held 4 bases outside the gene matches. The CDR3 has 15 amino acids. CDR3 sequence reads: CASSLGTSQNNEQFF. CDR3 nucleotides: TGCGCCAGCAGCTTGGGGACTAGCCAGAACAATGAGCAGTTCTTC.

This chain joins TRBV9 and TRBJ2-5; D gene ambiguous. V lost 5 bases, J lost 2 bases, and 10 bases lay in between. Germline V lookup: CDR1 SGDLS, CDR2 YYNGEE. CDR3 size: 13 residues. The CDR3: CASRMGEQETQYF. In DNA, the CDR3 is TGTGCCAGCAGGATGGGCGAACAAGAGACCCAGTACTTC.

This clone was recorded once. The chain recombines TRBV29-1 with TRBJ1-1; D is ambiguous. The length of the CDR3 is 10 residues. The V gene lost 7 bases and the J gene lost 1 base, with 4 bases spanning the gap. Germline V lookup: CDR1 SQVTM, CDR2 ANQGSEA. CDR3 in amino acids: CSGGNTEAFF. The CDR3 nucleotides are TGCAGCGGTGGGAACACTGAAGCTTTCTTT.

This clone was seen a handful of times. The chain couples TRBV5-8 to TRBJ2-7; the D gene is possibly TRBD2 (6 bases). The germline gives CDR1 SGHTS, CDR2 YDEGEE. V shed 6 bases and J shed 1 base, with 17 bases lying between them. This CDR3 contains 15 residues. In nucleotides, the CDR3 is TGTGCCAGCACCAGCCTACCGGGAGTTTCCTACGAGCAGTACTTC. Its translation is CASTSLPGVSYEQYF. Full variable domain (outside the CDR3, taken from reference TRBV5-8 and TRBJ2-7): EAGVTQSPTHLIKTRGQQATLRCSPISGHTSVYWYQQALGLGLQFLLWYDEGEERNRGNFPPRFSGRQFPNYSSELNVNALELEDSALYLCASTSLPGVSYEQYFGPGTRLTVT.

This chain joins TRBV12-3 or TRBV12-4 and TRBJ1-2, with TRBD1 matching over 11 bases. V was clipped by 5 bases and J by 7 bases; unmatched bases: 3. CDR3 length equals 13 residues. The chain's CDR3 is CASSPGTGGGYTF. The CDR3 nucleotides read TGTGCCAGCAGTCCGGGGACAGGGGGTGGCTACACCTTC.

The gene calls are TRBV9 and TRBJ2-1; D not resolved. The V end was cut by 0 bases, the J end by 0 bases, with 7 bases between. The CDR3 consists of 15 residues. Germline V gene sequence: CDR1 SGDLS, CDR2 YYNGEE. The CDR3 here is CASSVGGFSYNEQFF. The CDR3 nucleotides read TGTGCCAGCAGCGTAGGCGGATTCTCCTACAATGAGCAGTTCTTC. The variable domain in full, completed from reference TRBV9 and TRBJ2-1, reads DSGVTQTPKHLITATGQRVTLRCSPRSGDLSVYWYQQSLDQGLQFLIQYYNGEERAKGNILERFSAQQFPDLHSELNLSSLELGDSALYFCASSVGGFSYNEQFFGPGTRLTVL.

The chain joins TRBV11-3 to TRBJ1-3; D is possibly TRBD1 (5 bases). The germline V gene encodes CDR1 SGHNT and CDR2 YENEEA. The V end was cut by 2 bases, the J end by 3 bases, with 11 bases between. This CDR3 comprises 15 residues. The CDR3 DNA reads as TGTGCCAGCAGCTTACAGGGCAGTTTTGGAAACACCATATATTTT. Its translation is CASSLQGSFGNTIYF.

The chain combines TRBV28 with TRBJ2-6; possibly TRBD1 for D (5 bases). The CDR3 has 15 residues. Trimming stripped 5 bases from V and 1 base from J, with 9 bases between. Germline V lookup: CDR1 MDHEN, CDR2 SYDVKM. CDR3 bases: TGTGCCAGCAGTCTCAGGGAATCTGGGGCCAACGTCCTGACTTTC. Residues: CASSLRESGANVLTF.

This clone showed up just once. The chain is built from TRBV18 and TRBJ2-7; D unresolved. V lost 5 bases, J lost 1 base, and 6 bases lay in between. The germline CDR1 and CDR2 sequences are KGHSH and LQKENI. The CDR3 is 12 amino acids. The CDR3 DNA is TGTGCCAGCTCATTTGTTTCCTACGAGCAGTACTTC. Protein product: CASSFVSYEQYF.

This clone was observed a handful of times. V and J are TRBV27 and TRBJ2-3; D might be TRBD1 or TRBD2, each matching 6 bases. Germline CDR1 MNHEY, CDR2 SMNVEV (reference sequence). The CDR3 contains 16 residues. Between the trimmed V and J ends, which lost 6 bases and 3 bases, there was a span of 19 bases. The CDR3 DNA sequence: TGTGCCAGCAGACCTCCCCTACGGGGGCGTACAGATACGCAGTATTTT. This sequence encodes CASRPPLRGRTDTQYF.

The genes are TRBV19 and TRBJ1-2; D is unclear. Looked up from germline, CDR1 is LNHDA and CDR2 is SQIVND (reference sequence). The germline V and J ends were trimmed by 6 bases and 5 bases, with 10 bases remaining between them. The CDR3 length is 12 residues. CDR3 region: CASRRVGYGYTF. The CDR3 DNA is TGTGCCAGTAGGCGCGTGGGATATGGCTACACCTTC.

CDR3 sequence (DNA): TGTGCCAGCAGCCAAGCGGACAGGCTCTACAATGAGCAGTTCTTC. This codes for CASSQADRLYNEQFF. The genes are TRBV3-1 (or the pseudogene TRBV3-2) and TRBJ2-1; TRBD1 aligns across 7 bases. After removal of 1 base from V and 3 bases from J, the junction contained 3 bases not matched to a gene. CDR1 is LGHDT and CDR2 is YNNKEL in the germline V gene (reference sequence). There are 15 residues in the CDR3.

This sequence joins TRBV29-1 and TRBJ1-6, with 8 bases lining up with TRBD1. CDR3 size: 13 residues. Germline trimming cut 5 bases from V and 6 bases from J; bases unmatched to any gene: 3. Germline V gene lookup returns CDR1 SQVTM and CDR2 ANQGSEA. The CDR3 DNA sequence: TGCAGCGTTAAGGACAGGGCTAATTCACCCCTCCACTTT. This gives the protein CSVKDRANSPLHF.

J is TRBJ1-2 and V is TRBV27; D unresolved. The CDR3 extends over 14 amino acids. The germline CDR1 and CDR2 sequences are MNHEY and SMNVEV (reference sequence). The V end was cut by 3 bases, the J end by 5 bases, with 13 bases between. The CDR3 spells CASSFQSPEYGYTF. CDR3 DNA sequence: TGTGCCAGCAGTTTTCAATCCCCCGAATATGGCTACACCTTC.

The chain carries TRBV7-2 and TRBJ1-3, with 12 bases identical to TRBD1. Germline values: CDR1 SGHTA, CDR2 FQGNSA. The CDR3 contains 18 residues. With V trimmed by 5 bases and J by 3 bases, 11 bases remained unmatched. The CDR3, as DNA: TGTGCCAGCAGCCTTGTTGGGACAGGGGGCAATTTTGGAAACACCATATATTTT. It is translated as CASSLVGTGGNFGNTIYF. Together with reference TRBV7-2 and TRBJ1-3, the CDR3 gives the full variable domain: GAGVSQSPSNKVTEKGKDVELRCDPISGHTALYWYRQSLGQGLEFLIYFQGNSAPDKSGLPSDRFSAERTGGSVSTLTIQRTQQEDSAVYLCASSLVGTGGNFGNTIYFGEGSWLTVV.

This clone was recorded once. Written as DNA, the CDR3 is TGCGCCAGCAATTGGGGAGGGTTAGCGAACACTGAAGCTTTCTTT. The encoded protein is CASNWGGLANTEAFF. The chain has TRBV5-1 and TRBJ1-1; D gene uncertain. CDR1 is SGHRS, CDR2 YFSETQ, per germline. CDR3 length equals 15 residues. V was shortened by 6 bases and J by 1 base, with 16 bases between the two germline ends.

This clone was counted only a few times. This sequence joins TRBV6-1 and TRBJ1-5; tentative D call: TRBD1 (5 bases). This CDR3 has 16 amino acids. Germline V lookup: CDR1 MNHNS, CDR2 SASEGT. V gave up 5 bases and J gave up 0 bases, with 14 bases separating them. The CDR3 reads CASSKGDRVSNQPQHF. CDR3 in DNA: TGTGCCAGCAGTAAAGGGGATAGGGTTAGCAATCAGCCCCAGCATTTT.

The chain combines TRBV25-1 with TRBJ1-1, with D possibly being TRBD1 (6 bases). The length of the CDR3 is 14 residues. The V end lost 4 bases, the J end lost 5 bases, and 14 bases lay between the germline ends. CDR1 and CDR2 (germline): MGHDK, SYGVNS. CDR3 sequence reads: CASSASQGWTEAFF. The CDR3 region has the DNA TGTGCCAGCAGTGCGTCACAGGGCTGGACTGAAGCTTTCTTT. The variable domain in full, with the rest retrieved from reference TRBV25-1 and TRBJ1-1, is EADIYQTPRYLVIGTGKKITLECSQTMGHDKMYWYQQDPGMELHLIHYSYGVNSTEKGDLSSESTVSRIRTEHFPLTLESARPSHTSQYLCASSASQGWTEAFFGQGTRLTVV.

CDR3 region: CASWPTLAGERYEQYF. Written as DNA, the CDR3 is TGCGCCAGCTGGCCGACTCTAGCGGGAGAGCGGTACGAGCAGTACTTC. The V gene is TRBV5-1, the J gene TRBJ2-7; TRBD2 matches 10 bases. The CDR3 runs 16 residues. With 7 bases clipped from V and 4 bases from J, the junction kept 14 bases outside the gene matches. CDR1 and CDR2 from the germline V gene are SGHRS and YFSETQ.

This clone has just a few counts. This rearrangement joins TRBV19 to TRBJ1-1; tentatively, D is TRBD1 (6 bases). Trimming took 8 bases from V and 1 from J, leaving 17 bases between them. Germline V gene data show CDR1 as LNHDA and CDR2 as SQIVND (reference sequence). The CDR3 spans 15 residues. This chain's CDR3 is CASQTGGVKNTEAFF. CDR3 nucleotide sequence: TGTGCCAGTCAAACCGGGGGCGTGAAGAACACTGAAGCTTTCTTT. The entire variable domain, with the rest obtained from reference TRBV19 and TRBJ1-1, is as follows: DGGITQSPKYLFRKEGQNVTLSCEQNLNHDAMYWYRQDPGQGLRLIYYSQIVNDFQKGDIAEGYSVSREKKESFPLTVTSAQKNPTAFYLCASQTGGVKNTEAFFGQGTRLTVV.